This TCR beta chain is from a study of sequential checkpoint blockade in melanoma (dated by TCRdb to the late 2010s). Some background on the complete study: In a 1:1 randomization, patients received either first-line nivolumab then ipilimumab (arm A) or ipilimumab then nivolumab (arm B). Maintenance nivolumab was given following each of the two trial sequences. TCRbeta immunosequencing was performed on DNA from roughly 90 pretreatment melanoma tumor samples. For twenty-two patients, matched tumor biopsies were taken both before treatment and at week 13, after single-agent nivolumab (arm A) or ipilimumab (arm B). The same lesion was the source of 75% to 90% of the matched pre- and post-treatment tumor biopsy pairs. The paper's findings and limits, for the study overall: Within-arm analyses of tumor T-cell fraction were constrained by small sample sizes and reduced statistical power. Clinical benefit was about 30 times more likely to be achieved by patients whose tumor T-cell fraction and clonality increased by week 13. PD-L1 staining and CD8+ T-cell counts correlated with tumor T-cell fraction and clonality, whereas mutational load did not. Among patients in the nivolumab-first arm (arm A), tumor TIL clonality before treatment was associated with response (P = .04). Validation of the response-prediction model combining TCR metrics and mutation burden is needed in larger, independent patient cohorts.

TCRbeta CDR3 regions were immunosequenced from genomic DNA with the immunoSEQ Assay. Genomic DNA was amplified by bias-controlled multiplex PCR before high-throughput sequencing. The source study handled its data this way. To quantify the absolute abundance of each unique TCRbeta CDR3 region, the sequences were collapsed and filtered. Clonality, defined as 1 minus Pielou's evenness, was calculated using only productive rearrangements. Tumor T-cell fraction was calculated by normalizing TCRbeta template counts to the amount of usable DNA, which was estimated from several housekeeping genes. Clones with significantly greater frequencies in on-treatment versus baseline samples were identified using a previously published method. The table comes from immuneACCESS by way of TCRdb, which keeps in-frame sequences with V and J called. Part of the clones is missing from these tables; in studies checked, under half for an unresolved V gene and the rest for unknown reasons. D and trimming were read from the DNA, whereas the V and J calls and clone size are those reported in that table. Here the sample has approximately 2,000 clones; around 20% occur a single time. The ten top clones hold 9.5% to 15% of the sample.

Interpreted using the paper, the treatment or condition label stands for: randomized to nivolumab then ipilimumab (arm A) or the reverse (arm B). Prior DNA-damaging chemotherapy had not been received by any trial patient. The samples were obtained from melanoma patients enrolled in CheckMate 064, an open-label, randomized phase II trial testing sequential checkpoint blockade. Tumor TCR sequencing used genomic DNA from formalin-fixed paraffin-embedded (FFPE) tissue samples. This clone was found a few times. Its antigen has not been determined. Base quality data are lacking; no much larger clone is found one base away. The germline V gene yields MNHGY for CDR1 and SAAAGT for CDR2. The CDR3 has 15 amino acids, counting the end cysteine and phenylalanine. CDR3 DNA only is kept here, 45 bases in frame from base 1. Trimmed from V: 4 bases; trimmed from J: 10 bases; junction bases lacking a gene match: 8.

The sequencing used tumor tissue (inferred from file names), collected from a patient given nivolumab and ipilimumab in sequence. The V gene is TRBV6-8 and the J gene is TRBJ2-1, and TRBD2 aligns with 12 junction nucleotides. This sequence originates from a human donor with melanoma. The nucleotide sequence reads as follows: TGTGCCAGCAGTTCGCGACTAGCGGGGGTCGGGGAGCAGTTCTTC. This is translated as CASSSRLAGVGEQFF.